A single sample gave rise to the 32 T cell receptor beta chains below, sequenced in a study of CD8 T cells in Susac syndrome. RNA in amounts of roughly 0.5 to 1 ug was reverse transcribed with random hexamers. One entry per CDR3 protein, called by TCRdb with MiXCR from the immunoSEQ multiplex PCR reads. This sample has about 240,000 distinct CDR3 sequences, with 90% to 96% found just once. Sequenced sample: CD4+ T cells from PBMCs. All receptors come from a human donor with Susac syndrome.

The chain links TRBV20-1 to TRBJ2-3; D not resolved. This CDR3 has 14 residues. Germline-derived CDR1 and CDR2 are DFQATT and SNEGSKA (reference sequence). V lost 6 bases, J lost 0 bases, and 13 bases lay in between. CDR3 in amino acids: CSATSASSTDTQYF. Here the CDR3 DNA reads TGCAGTGCCACAAGCGCTTCTAGCACAGATACGCAGTATTTT.

V is TRBV28 and J is TRBJ1-1; D remains ambiguous. V was clipped by 8 bases and J by 3 bases, with 10 bases between them. The CDR3 consists of 12 residues. The germline CDR1 and CDR2 sequences are MDHEN and SYDVKM. The CDR3 bases are TGTGCCAGCGACGGACGGGACACTGAAGCTTTCTTT. Translated: CASDGRDTEAFF.

This sequence joins TRBV3-1 and TRBJ2-1, with 12 positions matching TRBD2. The CDR3 length is 20 residues. The V segment lost 1 base and the J segment 0 bases; nucleotides outside the gene matches: 10. Germline CDR1 and CDR2: LGHDT and YNNKEL (reference sequence). CDR3 nucleotides: TGTGCCAGCAGCCAAGTTCTAGCGGGAGGGCCCCTGAGCTCCTACAATGAGCAGTTCTTC. This gives the protein CASSQVLAGGPLSSYNEQFF.

V usage is TRBV30 and J usage is TRBJ2-7; 9 bases line up with TRBD2. The CDR3 length is 13 residues. V lost 4 bases to trimming and J lost 6 bases; unmatched junction nucleotides: 7. CDR1 and CDR2 from the germline V gene are GTSNPN and SVGIG (reference sequence). The CDR3 DNA follows: TGTGCCTGGAACACCGGGACTAGCTTCGAGCAGTACTTC. This sequence encodes CAWNTGTSFEQYF.

The chain has TRBV28 and TRBJ1-3, with a tentative D call TRBD1 (5 bases). Germline V gives CDR1 MDHEN, CDR2 SYDVKM. The germline V and J ends were trimmed by 6 bases and 1 base, with 7 bases remaining between them. The CDR3 runs to 13 residues. As DNA, the CDR3 is TGTGCCAGCAGAGGGGTATCTGGAAACACCATATATTTT. Translated, it gives CASRGVSGNTIYF.

The rearrangement joins TRBV30 to TRBJ2-1; D call uncertain. V was shortened by 2 bases and J by 0 bases, with 5 bases between the two germline ends. CDR3 length: 13 amino acids. Germline values: CDR1 GTSNPN, CDR2 SVGIG (reference sequence). CDR3 region: CAWSRSSYNEQFF. The CDR3 nucleotides read TGTGCCTGGAGTAGGAGCTCCTACAATGAGCAGTTCTTC. Combining the CDR3 with reference TRBV30 and TRBJ2-1 gives the whole variable domain SQTIHQWPATLVQPVGSPLSLECTVEGTSNPNLYWYRQAAGRGLQLLFYSVGIGQISSEVPQNLSASRPQDRQFILSSKKLLLSDSGFYLCAWSRSSYNEQFFGPGTRLTVL.

The V and J genes are TRBV29-1 and TRBJ2-1; a possible D gene is TRBD2 (7 bases). Germline V gives CDR1 SQVTM, CDR2 ANQGSEA. The length of the CDR3 is 13 residues. The ends were cut back, 5 bases at V and 7 bases at J, with 15 bases in the middle. For the CDR3, the DNA is TGCAGCGTTAGGGGAGGGGGTAGGAATGAGCAGTTCTTC. Translated: CSVRGGGRNEQFF.

The chain links TRBV12-3 or TRBV12-4 to TRBJ1-3; 12 bases fit TRBD1. The J segment lost 2 bases and the V segment lost 5 bases, leaving 4 bases of the junction unmatched. This CDR3 is built from 16 residues. In DNA, the CDR3 is TGTGCCAGCAGTCGGGACAGGGGGCTCCCTGGAAACACCATATATTTT. Its protein is CASSRDRGLPGNTIYF.

The chain couples TRBV3-1 to TRBJ2-1; 10 nucleotides line up with TRBD2. The junction had 13 bases not matched to a gene; V was cut back by 4 bases and J by 7 bases. The CDR3 is made up of 17 amino acids. The germline gives CDR1 LGHDT, CDR2 YNNKEL (reference sequence). The CDR3 loop is CASSPPGSGRLENEQFF. The CDR3 DNA reads TGTGCCAGCAGCCCACCGGGTAGCGGGAGGTTGGAGAATGAGCAGTTCTTC.

CDR3 DNA: TGCAGCGTTGAACGACAGGGGAGGACTGAAGCTTTCTTT. Its protein product is CSVERQGRTEAFF. V is TRBV29-1 and J is TRBJ1-1; 8 nucleotides align to TRBD1. With 2 bases clipped from V and 5 bases from J, the junction kept 4 bases outside the gene matches. The CDR3 contains 13 residues. CDR1 and CDR2 (germline): SQVTM, ANQGSEA.

The V call is TRBV14, the J call TRBJ1-5; D remains unclear. Trimming removed 1 base at V and 7 bases at J, with 11 bases between. The CDR3 extends over 14 amino acids. Germline V gives CDR1 SGHDN, CDR2 FVKESK. The CDR3, as DNA: TGTGCCAGCAGCCAAGTAAGGGCCGGCCAGCCCCAGCATTTT. This encodes CASSQVRAGQPQHF.

This chain connects TRBV7-9 to TRBJ1-2; no clear D. The length of the CDR3 is 14 residues. Trimming stripped 3 bases from V and 4 bases from J, with 12 bases between. Germline CDR1 and CDR2: SEHNR and FQNEAQ (reference sequence). CDR3 amino acids: CASSFDTEVYGYTF. The CDR3 coding sequence is TGTGCCAGCAGCTTTGATACGGAGGTCTATGGCTACACCTTC.

The chain links TRBV20-1 to TRBJ2-5; TRBD1 aligns across 7 bases. CDR3 length: 12 residues. Germline V CDR1 and CDR2: DFQATT, SNEGSKA (reference sequence). CDR3 sequence: CRTGHLGETQYF. CDR3 nucleotide sequence: TGCAGGACAGGGCATCTGGGTGAGACCCAGTACTTC.

V is TRBV9 and J is TRBJ2-1, with 9 positions matching TRBD1. This CDR3 comprises 13 residues. Germline V CDR1 and CDR2: SGDLS, YYNGEE. V lost 7 bases, J lost 2 bases, and 1 base stayed unmatched. The CDR3 sequence is CASGQGPYNEQFF. The CDR3 region has the DNA TGTGCCAGCGGACAGGGGCCCTACAATGAGCAGTTCTTC.

This chain joins TRBV3-1 and TRBJ2-7, with D possibly matching TRBD2 (6 bases). Germline assignment: CDR1 LGHDT and CDR2 YNNKEL (reference sequence). The V end lost 10 bases, the J end lost 2 bases, and 15 bases lay between the germline ends. The CDR3 consists of 13 residues. CDR3 sequence reads: CATHVAGTYEQYF. The DNA for the CDR3 is TGTGCCACTCATGTGGCGGGGACCTACGAGCAGTACTTC.

Notes on this clonotype: A read error may account for a junction end that differs from germline. This sequence joins TRBV29-1 and TRBJ2-3, with unresolved D. The CDR3 sequence is 13 residues long. Germline V gene data show CDR1 as SQVTM and CDR2 as ANQGSEA. CDR3 nucleotide sequence: TGCAGCGTCGAACGGCAGAGCGCAGATACTCAGTATTTT. It encodes CSVERQSADTQYF.

V gene TRBV28 combines with J gene TRBJ1-1; D perhaps matches TRBD1 (5 bases). The CDR3 sequence is 14 residues long. Trimming cost V 2 bases and J 0 bases, with 7 bases left between them. Germline CDR1 is MDHEN and CDR2 is SYDVKM. CDR3 coding DNA: TGTGCCAGCAGTTTAGCAGGGATGAACACTGAAGCTTTCTTT. Translation: CASSLAGMNTEAFF.

The V and J genes are TRBV20-1 and TRBJ2-4, with 10 positions matching TRBD2. This CDR3 has 13 amino acids. CDR1 and CDR2 from the germline V gene are DFQATT and SNEGSKA (reference sequence). V dropped 7 bases and J dropped 3; count of bases not matched to a gene: 3. CDR3 in DNA: TGCAGTGTGACTAGCGGGTACAAAAACATTCAGTACTTC. It yields the protein CSVTSGYKNIQYF.

This chain connects TRBV7-9 to TRBJ1-2; 9 bases fit TRBD1. Trimming at V came to 5 bases and at J to 8 bases, leaving 12 bases not matched to a gene. Germline loops: CDR1 SEHNR, CDR2 FQNEAQ (reference sequence). The CDR3 sequence is 15 residues long. CDR3 region: CASSPTGTGFFGYTF. CDR3 in DNA: TGTGCCAGCAGCCCTACCGGGACAGGGTTTTTCGGCTACACCTTC. Full variable domain (remainder filled in from reference TRBV7-9 and TRBJ1-2): DTGVSQNPRHKITKRGQNVTFRCDPISEHNRLYWYRQTLGQGPEFLTYFQNEAQLEKSRLLSDRFSAERPKGSFSTLEIQRTEQGDSAMYLCASSPTGTGFFGYTFGSGTRLTVV.

The rearrangement joins TRBV20-1 to TRBJ1-2; D remains ambiguous. The CDR3 has 13 amino acids. The germline V gene encodes CDR1 DFQATT and CDR2 SNEGSKA (reference sequence). V was pared by 3 bases and J by 6 bases, with 14 bases between. The CDR3 reads CSASSASADGYTF. Written as DNA, the CDR3 is TGCAGTGCTAGTTCCGCGTCTGCTGATGGCTACACCTTC.

The chain joins TRBV2 to TRBJ1-2; D gene uncertain. The CDR3 is made up of 14 amino acids. Germline loops: CDR1 SNHLY, CDR2 FYNNEI. Trimming took 5 bases from V and 7 from J, leaving 17 bases between them. CDR3 DNA sequence: TGTGCCAGCAGTCCAGCGATAGGATCACCTGGCTACACCTTC. Amino acid sequence: CASSPAIGSPGYTF.

This clonotype is a singleton in its sample. The chain employs TRBV12-3 or TRBV12-4 and TRBJ1-2; D remains ambiguous. V lost 1 base and J 8 bases, leaving 8 bases between the germline ends. The CDR3 runs 12 residues. CDR3 in amino acids: CASSLGLGGYTF. CDR3 sequence (DNA): TGTGCCAGCAGTTTAGGCCTAGGCGGCTACACCTTC.

This sequence joins TRBV10-3 and TRBJ2-6; 10 bases fit TRBD1. Germline assignment: CDR1 ENHRY and CDR2 SYGVKD. V trimming: 5 bases; J trimming: 4 bases; junction bases outside the gene matches: 11. The CDR3 sequence is 18 residues long. The CDR3 DNA follows: TGTGCCATCAGTAAAACGACAGGGGGCGGGACAGGGGCCAACGTCCTGACTTTC. This sequence encodes CAISKTTGGGTGANVLTF.

This rearrangement joins TRBV20-1 to TRBJ2-1; no definite D call. V gave up 3 bases and J gave up 5 bases, with 8 bases separating them. Germline CDR1 reads DFQATT; CDR2 reads SNEGSKA (reference sequence). The CDR3 loop spans 12 amino acids. CDR3 sequence: CSARPINNEQFF. DNA for the CDR3: TGCAGTGCTAGGCCAATTAACAATGAGCAGTTCTTC.

Of note for this clonotype: The junction and the germline gene differ at one end; a read error may be behind it. The chain uses TRBV6-1 and TRBJ2-7; 9 nucleotides line up with TRBD2. The length of the CDR3 is 16 residues. Per the germline V gene, CDR1 is MNHNS and CDR2 is SASEGT. Here the CDR3 DNA reads TGTGCCAGCAGTGAACGTCTAGCGGGACCCTCCCACGAGCAGTACTTC. This encodes CASSERLAGPSHEQYF.

The genes are TRBV20-1 and TRBJ1-1, with 7 nucleotides matching TRBD1. CDR1 and CDR2 (germline): DFQATT, SNEGSKA (reference sequence). The CDR3 is made up of 14 amino acids. The V gene end was trimmed by 2 bases and the J gene end by 5 bases; junction bases not matched to a gene: 8. The CDR3 loop is CSARIGGVGTEAFF. The CDR3 coding sequence is TGCAGTGCTAGAATAGGGGGCGTGGGGACTGAAGCTTTCTTT.

This rearrangement joins TRBV15 to TRBJ2-2; weak D call: TRBD2 (5 bases). The V gene lost 5 bases and the J gene lost 2 bases, with 6 bases spanning the gap. Germline V CDR1 and CDR2: LNHNV, YYDKDF (reference sequence). This CDR3 has 13 residues. CDR3 sequence reads: CATSGGNTGELFF. The CDR3 DNA follows: TGTGCCACCAGCGGAGGTAACACCGGGGAGCTGTTTTTT.

This chain connects TRBV4-1 to TRBJ2-7; 7 bases agree with TRBD1. Germline lookup yields CDR1 MGHRA and CDR2 YSYEKL. CDR3 size: 16 residues. The V segment lost 0 bases and the J segment 3 bases; nucleotides outside the gene matches: 8. The CDR3 coding sequence is TGCGCCAGCAGCCAAGATTTACAGGGGCACCGCTACGAGCAGTACTTC. This gives the protein CASSQDLQGHRYEQYF.

This chain uses TRBV12-3 or TRBV12-4 with TRBJ2-7; TRBD2 aligns across 15 bases. V shed 5 bases, J shed 3 bases, and the junction held 5 bases outside the gene matches. The CDR3 consists of 16 residues. The DNA for the CDR3 is TGTGCCAGCAGTCCCGGACTAGCGGGAGGGGGCTACGAGCAGTACTTC. Protein: CASSPGLAGGGYEQYF.

This clonotype was picked up a small number of times. The chain links TRBV19 to TRBJ2-1, with TRBD2 identical over 11 bases. Trimming cost V 9 bases and J 5 bases; bases outside gene matches: 3. This CDR3 is built from 13 residues. CDR1 is LNHDA, CDR2 SQIVND, per germline (reference sequence). Here the CDR3 reads CASSGLADNEQFF. CDR3 coding DNA: TGTGCCAGCTCGGGACTAGCGGACAATGAGCAGTTCTTC. The full variable domain, in which reference TRBV19 and TRBJ2-1 provide the parts outside the CDR3, is DGGITQSPKYLFRKEGQNVTLSCEQNLNHDAMYWYRQDPGQGLRLIYYSQIVNDFQKGDIAEGYSVSREKKESFPLTVTSAQKNPTAFYLCASSGLADNEQFFGPGTRLTVL.

This chain connects TRBV29-1 to TRBJ1-5; 8 bases are a match to TRBD1. Germline V gives CDR1 SQVTM, CDR2 ANQGSEA. After removal of 4 bases from V and 3 bases from J, the junction contained 2 bases not matched to a gene. This CDR3 spans 13 amino acids. The CDR3 nucleotides are TGCAGCGTTGGACAGGGGTTCAATCAGCCCCAGCATTTT. As protein: CSVGQGFNQPQHF.

The chain carries TRBV9 and TRBJ2-2; D is ambiguous. V was clipped by 0 bases and J by 3 bases, with 6 bases between them. Germline loops: CDR1 SGDLS, CDR2 YYNGEE. CDR3 length equals 14 residues. The CDR3 nucleotides read TGTGCCAGCAGCGTAGAAATCTACACCGGGGAGCTGTTTTTT. This translates into CASSVEIYTGELFF.